This T cell receptor (beta chain) was documented in a study of human T cells and chemical hapten exposure. Turning to the study itself: Alopecia universalis, totalis or areata was present in patients who were mostly female.

Time point here: patch test 2, 6 weeks after DPC sensitization. Treatment reported: therapeutic diphenylcyclopropenone sensitization with weekly scalp DPC. V lost 3 bases to trimming and J lost 7 bases; unmatched junction nucleotides: 7. Germline V gene sequence: CDR1 LGHNA, CDR2 YNFKEQ. This CDR3 is 15 amino acids long. General study results and limits: TCRs exceeding a frequency of 1 in 1000 stayed unchanged under DPC sensitization.

This clonotype was found a few times. Its specificity is unknown. Each cDNA molecule in the library carried unique molecular identifiers. Original data processing: A typical sample had 95,000 to 100,000 TCRs, with roughly 23,224 to 690,600 overall. A single record per CDR3 protein comes from TCRdb applying MiXCR to the RACE reads. Here the V and J calls rest on TCRdb's processing, not on the authors' analysis. The sample has about 95,000 distinct CDR3 sequences, 10% to 12% seen once; the top ten hold about 3%. The sequence came from a woman between 40 and 50 years old with alopecia areata. Some clones in this sample may be carry-over from other donors' samples. V usage is TRBV4-2 and J usage is TRBJ2-7; 12 nucleotides line up with TRBD1. The source was whole blood, collected in connection with sensitization to the hapten diphenylcyclopropenone (DPC). CDR3 nucleotides: TGTGCCAGCAGCCACCCGGGACAGGGGGCGCGGGAGCAGTACTTC. Its protein is CASSHPGQGAREQYF.